This T cell receptor (beta chain) appears in the sequencing data of a study of Ad26.COV2.S vaccination and SARS-CoV-2 variants. Findings of the study overall: While placebo recipients had lower spike-specific TCR breadth, vaccine recipients had more. Substantial post-vaccination breadth of spike-specific CD8+ and CD4+ T cell responses was reported.

This CDR3 is built from 11 residues. Germline V gene data show CDR1 as SQVTM and CDR2 as ANQGSEA. Trimming took 5 bases from V and 12 from J, leaving 13 bases between them. Assay used: immunoSEQ multiplex PCR; TCRdb lists only in-frame clones, some missing. The table lists some 190,000 clones, around nine tenths of them singletons, with over 4.5% in the top ten. Note on this clone: Its antigen is not identified.

The receptor comes from a human donor who had recovered from COVID-19. The chain recombines TRBV29-1 with TRBJ1-4; D ambiguous. The source material was peripheral blood, sampled after recovery from COVID-19. The CDR3 DNA reads as TGCAGCGTTCAAACGGGTTGGGAACTGTTTTTT. This codes for CSVQTGWELFF. Together with reference TRBV29-1 and TRBJ1-4, the CDR3 gives the full variable domain: SAVISQKPSRDICQRGTSLTIQCQVDSQVTMMFWYRQQPGQSLTLIATANQGSEATYESGFVIDKFPISRPNLTFSTLTVSNMSPEDSSIYLCSVQTGWELFFGSGTQLSVL.